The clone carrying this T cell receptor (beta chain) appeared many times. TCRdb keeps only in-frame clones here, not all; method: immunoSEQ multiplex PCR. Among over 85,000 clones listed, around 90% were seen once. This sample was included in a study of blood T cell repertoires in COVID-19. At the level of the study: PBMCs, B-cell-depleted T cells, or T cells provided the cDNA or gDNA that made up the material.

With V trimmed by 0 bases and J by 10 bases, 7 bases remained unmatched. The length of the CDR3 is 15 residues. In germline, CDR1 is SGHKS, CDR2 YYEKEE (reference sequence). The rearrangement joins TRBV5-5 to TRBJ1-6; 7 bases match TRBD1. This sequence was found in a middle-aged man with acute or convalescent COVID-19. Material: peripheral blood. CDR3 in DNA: TGTGCCAGCAGCTTGGTACAGGGGAGACACTCACCCCTCCACTTT. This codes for CASSLVQGRHSPLHF.